The sequence of this T cell receptor beta chain was determined in a study of T cells of healthy individuals. Only a few counts were recorded for this clonotype. MiXCR, run by TCRdb on the 5' RACE reads, gives a single entry per CDR3 protein. The sample shows roughly 87,000 distinct CDR3 sequences, 17% of them seen only once. The V end lost 4 bases, the J end lost 6 bases, and 20 bases lay between the germline ends. The CDR3 is made up of 15 amino acids. Germline CDR1 and CDR2: SGHRS and YFSETQ. The V gene is TRBV5-1, the J gene TRBJ2-7, with a tentative D call TRBD1 (6 bases). The clonotype was recovered from a human donor in good health. The CDR3 is CASSRDPQGPVEQYF. DNA of the CDR3: TGCGCCAGCAGCCGGGATCCACAGGGTCCGGTCGAGCAGTACTTC.